One and the same sample provided the 8 T cell receptor beta chains below, sequenced in a study of OX40 agonist ivuxolimab in advanced cancers. Sequencing used immunoSEQ multiplex PCR; TCRdb keeps in-frame clones, though not all of them. This table holds 70,000 to 95,000 clones, 94% found once. The source material was CD4+ or CD8+ T cells sorted from blood, sampled in a trial of the OX40 agonist ivuxolimab. The receptors here all came from an adult with an advanced solid tumor such as melanoma, head and neck, liver or kidney cancer.

The chain employs TRBV29-1 and TRBJ2-7; TRBD1 aligns across 9 bases. With 5 bases clipped from V and 5 bases from J, the junction kept 1 base outside the gene matches. This CDR3 spans 11 amino acids. Germline CDR1 SQVTM, CDR2 ANQGSEA. CDR3 residues: CSVWTGDEQYF. CDR3 sequence (DNA): TGCAGCGTTTGGACAGGGGACGAGCAGTACTTC.

Comments on this clone: This sample also contains other DNA sequences that code for the same CDR3. This chain links TRBV27 with TRBJ1-2; 9 bases map to TRBD1. The V gene end was trimmed by 5 bases and the J gene end by 4 bases; junction bases not matched to a gene: 5. CDR1 and CDR2 (germline): MNHEY, SMNVEV (reference sequence). The CDR3 is 14 residues long. Written as DNA, the CDR3 is TGTGCCAGCAGTCCAGACAGGGGGTTCTATGGCTACACCTTC. Its translation is CASSPDRGFYGYTF.

This chain connects TRBV27 to TRBJ1-2; TRBD1 matches 10 bases. This CDR3 region has 16 residues. The germline CDR1 and CDR2 sequences are MNHEY and SMNVEV (reference sequence). V shed 5 bases and J 6 bases; nucleotides not matched to a gene: 12. The CDR3 coding sequence is TGTGCCAGCAGTCCCCAATGGACAGGGGGAGGGGATGGCTACACCTTC. This gives the protein CASSPQWTGGGDGYTF.

This rearrangement joins TRBV4-1 to TRBJ2-5; TRBD1 matches 7 bases. V dropped 1 base and J dropped 4; count of bases not matched to a gene: 9. The V gene's germline CDR1 is MGHRA and CDR2 YSYEKL. The CDR3 has 16 amino acids. CDR3 in DNA: TGCGCCAGCAGCCAAGTGAAGGGGGCTTACCTAGAGACCCAGTACTTC. This translates into CASSQVKGAYLETQYF.

V is TRBV2 and J is TRBJ2-7; TRBD1 is a possible D gene (5 bases). CDR1 and CDR2 from the germline V gene are SNHLY and FYNNEI. The CDR3 consists of 13 residues. V was shortened by 4 bases and J by 2 bases, with 9 bases between the two germline ends. The CDR3 protein is CASSVRTTYEQYF. The CDR3, as DNA: TGTGCCAGCAGTGTGAGGACAACCTACGAGCAGTACTTC.

The V gene is TRBV4-1, the J gene TRBJ1-2, with D possibly TRBD1 on 6 matching bases. The CDR3 runs to 13 residues. CDR1 is MGHRA, CDR2 YSYEKL, per germline. V was shortened by 3 bases and J by 3 bases, with 8 bases between the two germline ends. This CDR3 is CASSQGADYGYTF. As DNA, the CDR3 is TGCGCCAGCAGCCAGGGGGCGGACTATGGCTACACCTTC.

This rearrangement joins TRBV27 to TRBJ1-5; D remains ambiguous. V shed 0 bases and J shed 2 bases, with 2 bases lying between them. The germline V gene has CDR1 MNHEY and CDR2 SMNVEV (reference sequence). CDR3 length: 13 residues. The CDR3 is CASSLSRNQPQHF. DNA of the CDR3: TGTGCCAGCAGTTTATCACGCAATCAGCCCCAGCATTTT.

V usage is TRBV6-5 and J usage is TRBJ1-1; D is perhaps TRBD1 (5 bases). Germline V lookup: CDR1 MNHEY, CDR2 SVGAGI. Trimming cost V 4 bases and J 6 bases, with 9 bases left between them. The CDR3 totals 12 residues. The CDR3 sequence: CASSSAGAEAFF. The CDR3 DNA reads TGTGCCAGCAGTTCGGCGGGGGCTGAAGCTTTCTTT.